This T cell receptor (beta chain) was recovered during a study of graft-versus-host responses after intestinal transplantation. Across the study: After anti-thymocyte globulin induction, recipients took tacrolimus and steroids for roughly three years. Study results and caveats: Peak GvH clone levels in circulation were associated with early post-transplant HvG declines. Where graft-donor T cell macrochimerism was present, patients had high graft-versus-host to host-versus-graft clonal ratios in allografts. Recipient marrow contained GvH clones, some of which appeared first in ileum or blood.

This clone appeared once. Its target is unknown. Trimming left V 3 bases short and J 0 bases short, with 4 bases between. Germline V gene data show CDR1 as WNHNN and CDR2 as SYGVQD (reference sequence). The CDR3 loop spans 13 amino acids. TCRdb's copy holds only in-frame clones and misses some; the assay was immunoSEQ multiplex PCR. Here the sample spans 95,000 to 110,000 clones, roughly 86% being singletons. This TCR was sampled from a human donor who was the organ donor for an intestinal transplant. Sequenced here: unstimulated CD4+ T cells sorted from spleen or lymph node cells, sampled before transplant. The chain recombines TRBV10-1 with TRBJ2-3; D gene uncertain. In DNA, the CDR3 is TGCGCCAGCAGTGACGGGAGCACAGATACGCAGTATTTT. Protein sequence: CASSDGSTDTQYF.